This entry describes one T cell receptor beta chain. The antigen is unknown. Researchers used the Oncomine TCR Beta short-read assay to sequence DNA from cultured CD4+ T cells. Each CDR3 protein is one row after TCRdb ran MiXCR on the PCR reads. The sample records almost 20,000 distinct CDR3 sequences, about 45% being singletons. The sample is drawn from a study of vaccination and CD4 T cells after COVID-19. The wider study: Convalescent cases comprised nine mild and one severe, all SARS-CoV-2 positive by nasal swab PCR. Post-COVID samples were collected a median roughly 93 days following diagnosis, spanning 35 to 161. General observations from the study: Researchers report that a median approximately 86% of reactive clones in convalescent patients surfaced only post-vaccination. Median counts of SARS-CoV-2-reactive clonotypes increased from roughly 21 to 40; this difference was not significant.

Trimming stripped 5 bases from V and 5 bases from J, with 15 bases between. Germline V gene data show CDR1 as SSHAT and CDR2 as FNYEAQ (reference sequence). The length of the CDR3 is 15 residues. Treatment denoted: approximately 9-day PBMC culture with coronavirus spike peptide pools or control peptides (ViraFEST assay). The V and J genes are TRBV7-7 and TRBJ2-2, with D tentatively TRBD1 (6 bases). Sequencing used CD4+ T cells from blood, cultured in vitro, obtained after SARS-CoV-2 vaccination. This clonotype was sampled from a human donor who had recovered from COVID-19. CDR3 nucleotides: TGTGCCAGCAGCGTAGGACAGCCCGGGACCGGGGAGCTGTTTTTT. Its protein product is CASSVGQPGTGELFF.